The 18 T cell receptor beta chains presented below share a single source sample, sequenced in a study of blood T cells in healthy people across ages. Primed by a sample-barcoded 5' primer and a J-beta primer mix, a second PCR proceeded for 7 to 11 cycles. TCRdb used MiXCR to reprocess the 5' RACE reads, holding one entry per CDR3 protein. The sample lists some 560,000 distinct CDR3 sequences; over 25% were seen once. This sample was shared with a second study, whose subject was T cells of mothers and their children.

The sequencing sample was made of blood. These receptors came from a boy under 10 years old in good health.

V is TRBV7-9 and J is TRBJ2-7; possibly TRBD2 for D (6 bases). V shed 1 base and J shed 8 bases, with 18 bases lying between them. The length of the CDR3 is 15 residues. Germline CDR1 and CDR2: SEHNR and FQNEAQ (reference sequence). The CDR3 sequence: CASSLERGRENKQYF. The DNA of the CDR3 is TGTGCCAGCAGCTTAGAGAGGGGCCGGGAGAATAAGCAGTACTTC.

This chain connects TRBV10-2 to TRBJ2-5; D not resolved. Near its end, the DNA agrees better with TRBJ2-1, so the J call may be wrong. Germline CDR1 reads WSHSY; CDR2 reads SAAADI. The CDR3 length is 14 residues. The CDR3 DNA reads as TGCGCCAGCAGTCCAATAGGCCCCTACAATGAGCAGTTCTTC. Translation gives CASSPIGPYNEQFF.

This clonotype was observed a handful of times. Relative to the germline gene, one junction end is altered; a read error may explain this. This sequence joins TRBV12-3 or TRBV12-4 and TRBJ2-2, with D perhaps TRBD2 (6 bases). The CDR3 totals 16 residues. The CDR3 loop reads CASGSRGAGNAGELFF. The DNA of the CDR3 is TGTGCCAGCGGATCGCGTGGGGCGGGGAACGCCGGGGAGCTGTTTTTT.

V usage is TRBV4-1 and J usage is TRBJ2-3; 8 nucleotides match TRBD2. Unmatched junction bases numbered 3, after V lost 1 base and J lost 3 bases. Germline-derived CDR1 and CDR2 are MGHRA and YSYEKL. This CDR3 has 15 residues. The DNA for the CDR3 is TGCGCCAGCAGCCAAGCGGGAGGGCCAACAGATACGCAGTATTTT. Its translation is CASSQAGGPTDTQYF.

CDR3 sequence (DNA): TGTGCCAGCCCTGGGGGCAGGATGAACACTGAAGCTTTCTTT. Amino acid sequence: CASPGGRMNTEAFF. The chain joins TRBV2 to TRBJ1-1; possible D gene TRBD1, 6 bases. The CDR3 contains 14 residues. The germline V gene encodes CDR1 SNHLY and CDR2 FYNNEI. Deletions cut 8 bases from V and 0 bases from J, with 13 bases between.

The table lists this clonotype with a count of one. The chain's CDR3 is CASSYGTGENIQYF. The CDR3 DNA reads as TGTGCCAGCAGTTACGGGACAGGGGAAAACATTCAGTACTTC. The chain employs TRBV6-6 and TRBJ2-4; 10 bases map to TRBD1. CDR3 length: 14 amino acids. The junction had 0 bases not matched to a gene; V was cut back by 2 bases and J by 5 bases. Germline CDR1 and CDR2: MNHNY and SVGAGI (reference sequence).

This chain links TRBV20-1 with TRBJ1-5; 9 bases fit TRBD1. The V gene end was trimmed by 2 bases and the J gene end by 5 bases; junction bases not matched to a gene: 10. Looked up from germline, CDR1 is DFQATT and CDR2 is SNEGSKA (reference sequence). The CDR3 has 16 residues. CDR3: CSARIPQGARDQPQHF. CDR3 bases: TGCAGTGCTAGAATACCACAGGGGGCTCGGGATCAGCCCCAGCATTTT.

There are a few counts of this clonotype. This chain joins TRBV11-2 and TRBJ1-2, with 12 bases that match TRBD1. The CDR3 loop spans 18 amino acids. Per the germline V gene, CDR1 is SGHAT and CDR2 is FQNNGV. The trim removed 5 bases at V and 4 bases at J, leaving 14 bases unmatched. In nucleotides, the CDR3 is TGTGCCAGCAGCCCGGGTCCGCCTGGGACAGGGGGCAGCTATGGCTACACCTTC. Translation: CASSPGPPGTGGSYGYTF.

The gene calls are TRBV25-1 and TRBJ1-1, with a possible D match to TRBD1 (5 bases). The V and J ends lost 6 bases and 4 bases respectively, with 18 bases between them. The CDR3 is 15 amino acids. From germline, CDR1 is MGHDK and CDR2 SYGVNS. In DNA, the CDR3 is TGTGCCAGCAGCGCTTCTCTCGGGGCAACCACTGAAGCTTTCTTT. Encoded protein: CASSASLGATTEAFF.

The V gene is TRBV29-1, the J gene TRBJ1-1; tentatively, D is TRBD1 (5 bases). The CDR3 is 11 amino acids. Germline assignment: CDR1 SQVTM and CDR2 ANQGSEA. V was pared by 3 bases and J by 11 bases, with 13 bases between. CDR3 residues: CSVERGDGAFF. The CDR3 DNA follows: TGCAGCGTTGAGAGAGGGGACGGTGCTTTCTTT.

This clonotype was detected only a few times. This sequence joins TRBV27 and TRBJ1-2, with TRBD1 identical over 12 bases. V lost 6 bases, J lost 1 base, and 6 bases stayed unmatched. Germline values: CDR1 MNHEY, CDR2 SMNVEV (reference sequence). The CDR3 totals 16 residues. Written as DNA, the CDR3 is TGTGCCAGCAGAGGGACAGGGGGCCACCTTAACTATGGCTACACCTTC. Residues: CASRGTGGHLNYGYTF.

This clonotype occurred a few times. The J gene is TRBJ1-1, the V gene TRBV10-2; weak D call: TRBD1 (5 bases). Germline CDR1 is WSHSY and CDR2 is SAAADI. This CDR3 region has 12 residues. V lost 2 bases and J 11 bases, leaving 12 bases between the germline ends. The CDR3: CASSEGAVVAFF. In nucleotides, the CDR3 is TGCGCCAGCAGTGAGGGGGCAGTGGTTGCTTTCTTT.

This clonotype was found a few times. This sequence joins TRBV25-1 and TRBJ2-5; 10 nucleotides align to TRBD2. V shed 4 bases and J 0 bases; nucleotides not matched to a gene: 5. Germline V gene sequence: CDR1 MGHDK, CDR2 SYGVNS. This CDR3 is 16 amino acids long. The CDR3, as DNA: TGTGCCAGCAGTGTCGGGACTAGCGCAGACCAAGAGACCCAGTACTTC. Translating it yields CASSVGTSADQETQYF. Variable domain in full (rest from reference TRBV25-1 and TRBJ2-5): EADIYQTPRYLVIGTGKKITLECSQTMGHDKMYWYQQDPGMELHLIHYSYGVNSTEKGDLSSESTVSRIRTEHFPLTLESARPSHTSQYLCASSVGTSADQETQYFGPGTRLLVL.

The chain couples TRBV7-9 to TRBJ2-5, with unresolved D. This CDR3 contains 14 residues. Germline V gene data show CDR1 as SEHNR and CDR2 as FQNEAQ (reference sequence). Trimming stripped 0 bases from V and 0 bases from J, with 5 bases between. DNA for the CDR3: TGTGCCAGCAGCTTAGCGTCCGACCAAGAGACCCAGTACTTC. Translated: CASSLASDQETQYF.

This rearrangement joins TRBV6-1 to TRBJ2-2; D is unclear. Trimming stripped 6 bases from V and 7 bases from J, with 12 bases between. The CDR3 runs to 13 residues. CDR1 is MNHNS, CDR2 SASEGT, per germline. As DNA, the CDR3 is TGTGCCAGCAGGGGAACTATGGGCGGGGAGCTGTTTTTT. Its translation is CASRGTMGGELFF.

The V call is TRBV3-1, the J call TRBJ2-1; possible D gene TRBD2, 5 bases. The J call could be wrong; TRBJ2-7 is a better fit for the DNA end. Germline V lookup: CDR1 LGHDT, CDR2 YNNKEL (reference sequence). This CDR3 region has 13 residues. CDR3 coding DNA: TGTGCCAGCGGGGAAGCGGTGGACGGCGAGCAGTACTTC. Its translation: CASGEAVDGEQYF.

The chain recombines TRBV7-9 with TRBJ1-2, with a weak D call TRBD1 (5 bases). Germline V gene lookup returns CDR1 SEHNR and CDR2 FQNEAQ (reference sequence). The CDR3 contains 13 residues. The V end lost 6 bases, the J end lost 6 bases, and 14 bases lay between the germline ends. CDR3 region: CASSFDSFNGYTF. The CDR3, as DNA: TGTGCCAGCAGTTTTGACAGTTTCAATGGCTACACCTTC.

The chain recombines TRBV7-6 with TRBJ2-5, with TRBD1 matching 7 bases. Germline V gene lookup returns CDR1 SGHVS and CDR2 FNYEAQ. The CDR3 sequence is 16 residues long. The junction had 17 bases not matched to a gene; V was cut back by 4 bases and J by 9 bases. The CDR3 nucleotides read TGTGCCAGCAGCTCCCAAACGGGACAGTCCCAAGGGGCCCAGTACTTC. Translated: CASSSQTGQSQGAQYF.